The rows below give T cell receptor beta chains drawn from one sample of a study of blood T cell repertoires in COVID-19. Produced via immunoSEQ multiplex PCR; TCRdb's table is partial and in-frame only. The sample holds approximately 220,000 clones, roughly 90% seen once. The specimen was PBMCs or T cells enriched from blood (not recorded which). These receptors were taken from a man in his thirties or forties who had been exposed to COVID-19. CDR3s include the opening cysteine and the closing phenylalanine or tryptophan. The D gene is left open where the match is weak. Some rows mark clone size as missing; the rest say once, few, many or name a class of expanded clone.

j_gene	v_gene	d_gene	abundance	CDR3nt	CDR3aa
TRBJ2-7	TRBV5-1	.	.	TGCGCCAGCAGCTATAACCCCAGGGACACCTACGAGCAGTACTTC	CASSYNPRDTYEQYF
TRBJ1-2	TRBV4-3	TRBD1	.	TGCGCCAGCAGCGCCCGGGACAGGGAGACCTATGGCTACACCTTC	CASSARDRETYGYTF
TRBJ1-1	TRBV27	.	.	TGTGCCAGCAGTCATACAGTGAACACTGAAGCTTTCTTT	CASSHTVNTEAFF
TRBJ2-7	TRBV28	TRBD2	.	TGTGCCAGCACTCGTTTGGGGGAGGGCTACGAGCAGTACTTC	CASTRLGEGYEQYF
TRBJ2-1	TRBV12-3/TRBV12-4	.	.	TGTGCCACCGGGATGCGTAATGAGCAGTTCTTC	CATGMRNEQFF
TRBJ2-7	TRBV14	TRBD1	.	TGTGCCAGCAGCCCGGGACAGGCCTACGAGCAGTACTTC	CASSPGQAYEQYF
TRBJ2-3	TRBV29-1	TRBD2	few	TGCAGCGTTGAAGATGCCCTAGCGGGGAGGGATACGCAGTATTTT	CSVEDALAGRDTQYF
TRBJ2-2	TRBV4-1	.	.	TGCGCCAGCAGCCTCTCGAGGGCCGGGGAGCTGTTTTTT	CASSLSRAGELFF
TRBJ2-7	TRBV2	.	.	TGTGCCGCTCCCCAGACCGGGTCAGGGCCTTACGAGCAGTACTTC	CAAPQTGSGPYEQYF
TRBJ2-1	TRBV5-8	TRBD2	.	TGTGCCAGCAGCACCGGGACTAGCGGATCCAATGAGCAGTTCTTC	CASSTGTSGSNEQFF
TRBJ1-6	TRBV7-2	TRBD1	.	TGTGCCAGGATACCGGACAGGGATTATAATTCACCCCTCCACTTT	CARIPDRDYNSPLHF
TRBJ1-1	TRBV11-3	TRBD1	.	TGTGCCAGCAGCAGGGGGCCGACAGGGAGGCACACTGAAGCTTTCTTT	CASSRGPTGRHTEAFF
TRBJ1-2	TRBV5-6	.	once	TGTGCCAGTTCTGGGACATTAAATCATAACTATGGCTACACCTTC	CASSGTLNHNYGYTF
TRBJ1-1	TRBV5-1	.	.	TGCGCCAGCAGCTTGGACGGGACATTGAACACTGAAGCTTTCTTT	CASSLDGTLNTEAFF
TRBJ1-2	TRBV27	.	.	TGTGCCAGCAGTTTTGGAGGTTCCGCTTATGGCTACACCTTC	CASSFGGSAYGYTF
TRBJ2-7	TRBV4-3	.	once	TGCGCCAGCAGCCAGGTCGAGGGTTCCTACGAGCAGTACTTC	CASSQVEGSYEQYF
TRBJ1-1	TRBV19	TRBD1	.	TGTGCCAGTAGTCAGGGGGCGGGATACACTGAAGCTTTCTTT	CASSQGAGYTEAFF
TRBJ2-1	TRBV7-2	TRBD2	.	TGTGCCAGCAGCCCTTTAGCGGGGGGGTACAATGAGCAGTTCTTC	CASSPLAGGYNEQFF
TRBJ2-5	TRBV27	TRBD2	.	TGTGCCAGCAGTTTATCCCCCCTAGCGGGGGCAGAGACCCAGTACTTC	CASSLSPLAGAETQYF
TRBJ2-1	TRBV19	TRBD2	.	TGTGCCAGTAGTATAGACAGCGGGGGGGCTTACAATGAGCAGTTCTTC	CASSIDSGGAYNEQFF
TRBJ1-2	TRBV6-5	TRBD1	.	TGTGCCAGCAGTCCCATCCGGGACAGGGGACATGGCTACACCTTC	CASSPIRDRGHGYTF
TRBJ1-1	TRBV2	.	few	TGTGCCAGCAGTGAGCGGGGTTTGAACACTGAAGCTTTCTTT	CASSERGLNTEAFF
TRBJ1-5	TRBV5-1	.	.	TGCGCCAGCAGCTTAAGAGCCGGGGACAATCAGCCCCAGCATTTT	CASSLRAGDNQPQHF
TRBJ1-3	TRBV27	.	.	TGTGCCAGCAGTCCCGCTTCCCCAGGGGAGACCATATATTTT	CASSPASPGETIYF
TRBJ2-7	TRBV20-1	.	many	TGCAGTGCTAGTTCATACTTCTCCTACGAGCAGTACTTC	CSASSYFSYEQYF
TRBJ2-3	TRBV2	TRBD2	.	TGTGCCAGCACTAGCGGGGGAGGGGATACGCAGTATTTT	CASTSGGGDTQYF
TRBJ1-1	TRBV5-1	TRBD1	.	TGCGCCAGCAGCTTGGCGGACAGGCCCAACACTGAAGCTTTCTTT	CASSLADRPNTEAFF
TRBJ2-3	TRBV18	.	.	TGTGCCAGCTCACCACGGGGCGGGGTGAGCACAGATACGCAGTATTTT	CASSPRGGVSTDTQYF
TRBJ1-4	TRBV5-4	.	.	TGTGCCAGCAGCTTCGGGTCGACTAATGAAAAACTGTTTTTT	CASSFGSTNEKLFF
TRBJ2-1	TRBV19	TRBD1	.	TGTGCCAGTAGTATCTCCGGGACAGACGCCTACAATGAGCAGTTCTTC	CASSISGTDAYNEQFF
TRBJ1-1	TRBV19	.	.	TGTGCCAGTAGTCCCCCGGGACTTGGCGCTGAAGCTTTCTTT	CASSPPGLGAEAFF
TRBJ2-7	TRBV3-1/TRBV3-2	TRBD2	.	TGTGCCAGCAGCCAAGTGAGCGGGGGGCCTTACGAGCAGTACTTC	CASSQVSGGPYEQYF
TRBJ1-1	TRBV10-2	TRBD1	.	TGCGCCAGCAGGTTGACAGGGGATGTCACTGAAGCTTTCTTT	CASRLTGDVTEAFF